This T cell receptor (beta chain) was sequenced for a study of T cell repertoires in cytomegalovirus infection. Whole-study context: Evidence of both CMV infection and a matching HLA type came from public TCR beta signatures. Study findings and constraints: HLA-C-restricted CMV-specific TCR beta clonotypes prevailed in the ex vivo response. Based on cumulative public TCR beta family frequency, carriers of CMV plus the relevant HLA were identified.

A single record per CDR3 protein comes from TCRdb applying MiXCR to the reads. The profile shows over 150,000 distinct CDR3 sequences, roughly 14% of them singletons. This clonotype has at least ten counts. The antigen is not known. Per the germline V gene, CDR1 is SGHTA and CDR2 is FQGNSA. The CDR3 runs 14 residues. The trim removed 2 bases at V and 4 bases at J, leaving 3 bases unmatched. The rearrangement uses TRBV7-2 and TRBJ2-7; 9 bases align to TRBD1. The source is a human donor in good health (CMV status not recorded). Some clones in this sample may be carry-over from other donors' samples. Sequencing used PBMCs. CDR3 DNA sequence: TGTGCCAGCAGCTTACGACAGGGGGGGTACGAGCAGTACTTC. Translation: CASSLRQGGYEQYF.